The subject of this entry is one TCR beta chain. Its antigen is not identified. The data were taken from a study of cytomegalovirus exposure and HLA in healthy donors. Study-wide points: Reports showed the classifier diagnosing cytomegalovirus status with high specificity and sensitivity. Rare TCR sequences dominated, though some public TCRs recurred in many donors.

The V gene lost 2 bases and the J gene lost 4 bases, with 8 bases spanning the gap. Germline values: CDR1 MNHNS, CDR2 SASEGT. The CDR3 sequence is 13 residues long. Here immunoSEQ multiplex PCR was the method, and the copy in TCRdb shows in-frame clones only, minus some. The repertoire consists of approximately 200,000 clones, with about 81% occurring once and the leading ten covering around 1.2%. The donors were part of the approximately 130-subject validation cohort, which stood apart from the approximately 630-subject first cohort. The chain couples TRBV6-1 to TRBJ1-2; D gene unclear. The sequence was obtained from a woman in her 30s in good health and CMV-seronegative. Specimen: PBMCs. The CDR3 reads CASSEQEGYGYTF. The CDR3 DNA sequence: TGTGCCAGCAGTGAACAGGAAGGCTATGGCTACACCTTC.